Shown below are 6 T cell receptor beta chains from a single sample sequenced in a study of blood T cell repertoires in COVID-19. Data came from immunoSEQ multiplex PCR; TCRdb stores just in-frame clones and leaves some out. The sample includes roughly 250,000 clones, about nine tenths of them seen just once. Sample: PBMCs or T cells enriched from blood (not recorded which). The origin of the receptors is a woman younger than 30 who had recovered from COVID-19.

The chain uses TRBV4-1 and TRBJ2-7; 14 bases align to TRBD2. V was clipped by 5 bases and J by 6 bases; unmatched bases: 21. Germline V CDR1 and CDR2: MGHRA, YSYEKL. The CDR3 sequence is 20 residues long. The CDR3 loop reads CASSFRVGLAGGKGYGEQYF. The CDR3 DNA is TGCGCCAGCAGCTTTAGGGTTGGACTAGCGGGAGGTAAGGGTTATGGCGAGCAGTACTTC.

The chain combines TRBV27 with TRBJ1-6, with 7 bases aligning to TRBD1. The ends lost 2 bases at V and 7 bases at J; junction bases unmatched: 5. The length of the CDR3 is 15 residues. CDR1 and CDR2 from the germline V gene are MNHEY and SMNVEV (reference sequence). Here the CDR3 reads CASSLEGARNSPLHF. In DNA, the CDR3 is TGTGCCAGCAGTTTAGAGGGGGCGAGGAATTCACCCCTCCACTTT.

The CDR3 region is CAMADRSSGNTIYF. In DNA form, the CDR3 reads TGTGCCATGGCCGACAGAAGCTCTGGAAACACCATATATTTT. The rearrangement joins TRBV10-3 to TRBJ1-3; D perhaps matches TRBD1 (5 bases). Germline CDR1 and CDR2: ENHRY and SYGVKD. Trimming removed 9 bases at V and 0 bases at J, with 12 bases between. The CDR3 extends over 14 amino acids.

This chain uses TRBV9 with TRBJ1-3; D gene ambiguous. Germline CDR1 reads SGDLS; CDR2 reads YYNGEE. Trimming left V 0 bases short and J 0 bases short, with 4 bases between. This CDR3 spans 14 amino acids. The CDR3 sequence: CASSVGASGNTIYF. CDR3 nucleotide sequence: TGTGCCAGCAGCGTAGGGGCCTCTGGAAACACCATATATTTT.

The V call is TRBV6-5, the J call TRBJ1-1; weak D call: TRBD1 (5 bases). With 11 bases removed from V and 7 bases from J, the gap between germline ends came to 20 bases. This CDR3 comprises 13 residues. CDR1 is MNHEY, CDR2 SVGAGI, per germline. CDR3 loop: CAAMEGFWNEAFF. CDR3 in DNA: TGTGCCGCCATGGAGGGGTTTTGGAATGAAGCTTTCTTT.

V is TRBV29-1 and J is TRBJ2-1, with D tentatively TRBD1 (5 bases). V was clipped by 5 bases and J by 4 bases, with 12 bases between them. CDR3 length: 13 amino acids. Germline CDR1 and CDR2: SQVTM and ANQGSEA. This CDR3 reads CSVFRVGYNEQFF. The DNA of the CDR3 is TGCAGCGTTTTCAGGGTGGGTTACAATGAGCAGTTCTTC.